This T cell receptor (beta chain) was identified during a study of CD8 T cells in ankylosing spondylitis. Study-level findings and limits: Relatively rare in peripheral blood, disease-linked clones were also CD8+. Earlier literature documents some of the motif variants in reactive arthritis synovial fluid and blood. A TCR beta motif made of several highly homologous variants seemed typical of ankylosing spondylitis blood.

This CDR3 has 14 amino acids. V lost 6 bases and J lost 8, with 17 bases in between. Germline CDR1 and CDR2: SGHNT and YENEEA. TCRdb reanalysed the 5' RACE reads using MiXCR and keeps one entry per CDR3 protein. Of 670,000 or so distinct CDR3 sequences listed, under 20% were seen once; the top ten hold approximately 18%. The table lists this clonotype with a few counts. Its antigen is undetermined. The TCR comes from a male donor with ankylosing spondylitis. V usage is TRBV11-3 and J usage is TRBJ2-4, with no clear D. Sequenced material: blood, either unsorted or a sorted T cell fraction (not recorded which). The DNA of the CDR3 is TGTGCCAGCAGTCCACCGAATATGATGGACATTCAGTACTTC. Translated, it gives CASSPPNMMDIQYF.